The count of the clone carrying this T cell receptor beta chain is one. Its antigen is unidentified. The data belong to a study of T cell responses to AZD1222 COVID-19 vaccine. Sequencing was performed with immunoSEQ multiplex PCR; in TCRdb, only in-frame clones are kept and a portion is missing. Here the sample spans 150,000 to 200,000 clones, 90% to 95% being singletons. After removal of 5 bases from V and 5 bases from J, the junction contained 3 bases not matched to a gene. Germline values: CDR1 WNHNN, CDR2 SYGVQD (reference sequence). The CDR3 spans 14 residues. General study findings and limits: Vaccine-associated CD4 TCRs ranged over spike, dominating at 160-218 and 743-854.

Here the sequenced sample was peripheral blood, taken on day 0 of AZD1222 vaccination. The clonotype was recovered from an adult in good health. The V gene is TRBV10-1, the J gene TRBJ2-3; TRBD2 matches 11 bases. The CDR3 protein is CASSTSGRGDTQYF. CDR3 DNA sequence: TGCGCCAGCAGTACTAGCGGGAGAGGAGATACGCAGTATTTT.